Listed here are 32 T cell receptor beta chains from one sample, sequenced in a study of T-cell memory formation after mild COVID-19. TCRdb reanalysed the 5' RACE reads using MiXCR and keeps one entry per CDR3 protein. The sample has fewer than 650,000 distinct CDR3 sequences, about 22% seen once. The sequencing sample was made of PBMCs or a T cell subset sorted from them (not recorded which). These receptors originate from an adult woman who had mild COVID-19 (a few samples of this study predate the infection). Cell type and time point are not known.

The genes are TRBV9 and TRBJ1-2; no clear D. Germline loops: CDR1 SGDLS, CDR2 YYNGEE. Trimming shortened V by 3 bases and J by 8 bases, and 20 bases separated the two germline ends. The CDR3 covers 15 residues. CDR3 protein: CASSASGEMALGYTF. In DNA, the CDR3 is TGTGCCAGCAGCGCGAGTGGGGAGATGGCATTGGGCTACACCTTC.

The rearrangement joins TRBV12-3 or TRBV12-4 to TRBJ2-3; D gene unclear. The CDR3 extends over 14 amino acids. Trimming shortened V by 6 bases and J by 6 bases, and 16 bases separated the two germline ends. CDR3 sequence reads: CASRERYDSDTQYF. The CDR3 DNA reads as TGTGCCAGCAGAGAGAGATATGATAGCGATACGCAGTATTTT.

This clonotype was seen a handful of times. The chain is built from TRBV30 and TRBJ1-1; D is ambiguous. The CDR3 totals 10 residues. The germline gives CDR1 GTSNPN, CDR2 SVGIG (reference sequence). As DNA, the CDR3 is TGTGCGGGGATCGACACTGAAGCTTTCTTT. It yields the protein CAGIDTEAFF.

The chain joins TRBV11-2 to TRBJ2-7; 13 bases map to TRBD2. The CDR3 totals 16 residues. Germline CDR1 is SGHAT and CDR2 is FQNNGV. The J segment lost 6 bases and the V segment lost 5 bases, leaving 10 bases of the junction unmatched. The CDR3 DNA is TGTGCCAGCAGCCCACCGGGACTAGCGGGGTTGGTCGAGCAGTACTTC. Protein sequence: CASSPPGLAGLVEQYF.

The V gene is TRBV7-9, the J gene TRBJ2-3; D is perhaps TRBD2 (6 bases). There are 17 residues in the CDR3. V was cut by 2 bases and J by 5 bases, with 20 bases left in between. Germline V lookup: CDR1 SEHNR, CDR2 FQNEAQ (reference sequence). The CDR3 region has the DNA TGTGCCAGCAGCTTATCCGTCAGGAGGGGTGCTAAAGATACGCAGTATTTT. It yields the protein CASSLSVRRGAKDTQYF.

The chain joins TRBV2 to TRBJ2-3; D might be TRBD1 (6 bases). Looked up from germline, CDR1 is SNHLY and CDR2 is FYNNEI. This CDR3 spans 16 amino acids. Trimming pared 3 bases from V and 2 bases from J, leaving 15 bases between. The CDR3: CASSDPHRTDTDTQYF. The CDR3 DNA reads as TGTGCCAGCAGTGACCCCCACCGGACAGACACAGATACGCAGTATTTT.

The genes are TRBV7-3 and TRBJ2-2; TRBD2 matches at 11 bases. Germline values: CDR1 SGHTA, CDR2 FQGTGA. The CDR3 is 17 amino acids. Trimming removed 5 bases from V and 3 bases from J; junction bases left unmatched: 8. In DNA, the CDR3 is TGTGCCAGCAGCCCAAACCCGACTAGCGGGGACACCGGGGAGCTGTTTTTT. It yields the protein CASSPNPTSGDTGELFF.

This clonotype was found a few times. V is TRBV4-3 and J is TRBJ2-3; possible D gene TRBD2, 5 bases. The CDR3 loop spans 17 amino acids. Trimming stripped 0 bases from V and 1 base from J, with 14 bases between. The germline V gene encodes CDR1 LGHNA and CDR2 YSLEER. CDR3 sequence reads: CASSQDARVWGTDTQYF. In DNA form, the CDR3 reads TGCGCCAGCAGCCAAGATGCGAGGGTTTGGGGCACAGATACGCAGTATTTT.

V is TRBV19 and J is TRBJ2-1, with 11 bases that match TRBD2. The CDR3 length is 14 residues. Trimming removed 6 bases from V and 5 bases from J; junction bases left unmatched: 3. Germline V CDR1 and CDR2: LNHDA, SQIVND (reference sequence). CDR3 sequence (DNA): TGTGCCAGTAGAGGGACTAGCGGTCACAATGAGCAGTTCTTC. Amino acid sequence: CASRGTSGHNEQFF.

The chain employs TRBV5-1 and TRBJ1-4; no clear D. CDR3 length equals 15 residues. From germline, CDR1 is SGHRS and CDR2 YFSETQ. V lost 3 bases, J lost 0 bases, and 9 bases lay in between. The CDR3 loop is CASSSFSATNEKLFF. Written as DNA, the CDR3 is TGCGCCAGCAGCTCCTTCAGTGCAACTAATGAAAAACTGTTTTTT.

The rearrangement links TRBV11-2 to TRBJ2-1, with D tentatively TRBD1 (6 bases). This CDR3 region has 15 residues. CDR1 is SGHAT and CDR2 is FQNNGV in the germline V gene. The V and J ends lost 1 base and 6 bases respectively, with 13 bases between them. The CDR3 DNA is TGTGCCAGCAGCTTAGTAGGGGGTGTTTCCAATGAGCAGTTCTTC. Encoded protein: CASSLVGGVSNEQFF.

J is TRBJ2-1 and V is TRBV7-8; 8 bases line up with TRBD2. Looked up from germline, CDR1 is SGHVS and CDR2 is FQNEAQ. The CDR3 loop spans 17 amino acids. With V trimmed by 5 bases and J by 4 bases, 13 bases remained unmatched. DNA of the CDR3: TGTGCCAGCAGCCCGATTCCACGGCCTAGCGGGTACAATGAGCAGTTCTTC. It specifies CASSPIPRPSGYNEQFF. The variable domain in full, with the rest retrieved from reference TRBV7-8 and TRBJ2-1, is GAGVSQSPRYKVAKRGQDVALRCDPISGHVSLFWYQQALGQGPEFLTYFQNEAQLDKSGLPSDRFFAERPEGSVSTLKIQRTQQEDSAVYLCASSPIPRPSGYNEQFFGPGTRLTVL.

The chain employs TRBV12-3 or TRBV12-4 and TRBJ2-3; 11 bases are shared with TRBD1. V was pared by 4 bases and J by 4 bases, with 4 bases of the junction left unmatched. This CDR3 is 15 amino acids long. DNA of the CDR3: TGTGCCAGCAGTTCGGACAGGGGGCTCGCAGATACGCAGTATTTT. It yields the protein CASSSDRGLADTQYF.

This clonotype occurred many times. V and J are TRBV12-3 or TRBV12-4 and TRBJ2-7; D uncertain. The CDR3 extends over 16 amino acids. Trimming shortened V by 10 bases and J by 2 bases, and 24 bases separated the two germline ends. Here the CDR3 reads CATPAYTDNPPYEQYF. The CDR3 DNA reads TGTGCCACCCCAGCTTATACTGACAACCCGCCCTACGAGCAGTACTTC.

This clonotype was observed a handful of times. The chain combines TRBV4-1 with TRBJ1-2, with no clear D. The germline V and J ends were trimmed by 0 bases and 8 bases, with 10 bases remaining between them. This CDR3 region has 13 residues. In germline, CDR1 is MGHRA, CDR2 YSYEKL. The CDR3 sequence: CASSQDSTLGYTF. CDR3 in DNA: TGCGCCAGCAGCCAAGACTCGACTCTGGGCTACACCTTC.

The rearrangement uses TRBV9 and TRBJ2-3, with D possibly matching TRBD2 (6 bases). The CDR3 loop spans 15 amino acids. V was shortened by 3 bases and J by 6 bases, with 17 bases between the two germline ends. The germline V gene encodes CDR1 SGDLS and CDR2 YYNGEE. In nucleotides, the CDR3 is TGTGCCAGCAGCGAGGACGGGAGCGGTGTGGATACGCAGTATTTT. Residues: CASSEDGSGVDTQYF.

This clonotype showed up just a few times. CDR3 coding DNA: TGTGCCAGCAGCAGCGGGGTCGCGGGACTAGCGGCCCTTAGGGGAGAGACCCAGTACTTC. Protein product: CASSSGVAGLAALRGETQYF. The V and J genes are TRBV7-8 and TRBJ2-5; TRBD2 aligns across 11 bases. Germline CDR1 is SGHVS and CDR2 is FQNEAQ. The V gene end was trimmed by 5 bases and the J gene end by 4 bases; junction bases not matched to a gene: 21. The CDR3 sequence is 20 residues long.

This clonotype was counted many times. The J gene is TRBJ2-2, the V gene TRBV5-1; 9 bases match TRBD1. This CDR3 contains 16 residues. CDR1 and CDR2 (germline): SGHRS, YFSETQ. The V and J ends lost 5 bases and 1 base, in that order; junction bases with no gene match: 6. CDR3 loop: CASSPGTGMNTGELFF. CDR3 sequence (DNA): TGCGCCAGCAGTCCCGGGACAGGGATGAACACCGGGGAGCTGTTTTTT.

The V and J genes are TRBV7-9 and TRBJ2-5; D perhaps matches TRBD1 (6 bases). Germline lookup yields CDR1 SEHNR and CDR2 FQNEAQ (reference sequence). V was clipped by 4 bases and J by 7 bases, with 13 bases between them. This CDR3 has 13 residues. DNA of the CDR3: TGTGCCAGCAGCTCACAGGGCCGGGGGACCCAGTACTTC. The encoded protein is CASSSQGRGTQYF.

Only one count was recorded for this clonotype. The V and J genes are TRBV6-5 and TRBJ2-3, with 9 bases that match TRBD2. The CDR3 runs to 16 residues. CDR1 and CDR2 from the germline V gene are MNHEY and SVGAGI. After removal of 2 bases from V and 1 base from J, the junction contained 4 bases not matched to a gene. The CDR3 region has the DNA TGTGCCAGCAGTTACGTAGCGGGAGAAGGCACAGATACGCAGTATTTT. This translates into CASSYVAGEGTDTQYF.

This sequence joins TRBV7-9 and TRBJ1-1; the D gene is possibly TRBD1 (6 bases). The V gene lost 7 bases and the J gene lost 0 bases, with 9 bases spanning the gap. This CDR3 is built from 13 residues. CDR1 and CDR2 (germline): SEHNR, FQNEAQ (reference sequence). CDR3 DNA sequence: TGTGCCAGCATCTCAGGGGTGAACACTGAAGCTTTCTTT. As protein: CASISGVNTEAFF.

This clonotype has only a few counts. CDR3 sequence reads: CAWSWQDIYQPQHF. In DNA form, the CDR3 reads TGTGCCTGGAGTTGGCAGGATATCTATCAGCCCCAGCATTTT. The chain uses TRBV30 and TRBJ1-5; D remains ambiguous. The germline CDR1 and CDR2 sequences are GTSNPN and SVGIG (reference sequence). Trimming took 2 bases from V and 5 from J, leaving 13 bases between them. CDR3 length equals 14 residues.

The genes are TRBV7-3 and TRBJ2-1, with D possibly called TRBD1 or TRBD2 (5 bases each). Germline V gene data show CDR1 as SGHTA and CDR2 as FQGTGA. Trimming removed 4 bases at V and 4 bases at J, with 14 bases between. This CDR3 region has 15 residues. Here the CDR3 DNA reads TGTGCCAGCAGCTCAGAGGGGCTTAAATACAATGAGCAGTTCTTC. Translating gives CASSSEGLKYNEQFF.

This chain uses TRBV20-1 with TRBJ2-7; D is unclear. The CDR3 length is 13 residues. V gave up 0 bases and J gave up 0 bases, with 6 bases separating them. Germline CDR1 reads DFQATT; CDR2 reads SNEGSKA (reference sequence). The CDR3 DNA sequence: TGCAGTGCTAGAGAGGCCCACTCCTACGAGCAGTACTTC. This encodes CSAREAHSYEQYF.

This chain uses TRBV12-3 or TRBV12-4 with TRBJ2-1; 9 bases match TRBD2. This CDR3 contains 17 residues. Unmatched junction bases numbered 11, after V lost 4 bases and J lost 4 bases. The CDR3 spells CASSSATVAGVYNEQFF. The CDR3 nucleotides read TGTGCCAGCAGTTCAGCGACCGTAGCGGGAGTTTACAATGAGCAGTTCTTC.

At least ten counts were recorded for this clonotype. The V call is TRBV4-1, the J call TRBJ2-1; a weak D match, TRBD2 (5 bases). Germline-derived CDR1 and CDR2 are MGHRA and YSYEKL. Trimming shortened V by 4 bases and J by 8 bases, and 6 bases separated the two germline ends. This CDR3 spans 11 amino acids. The CDR3 DNA is TGCGCCAGCAGCCCCGGGGATGAGCAGTTCTTC. Its protein is CASSPGDEQFF.

The sample holds a few counts of this clonotype. The chain is built from TRBV10-3 and TRBJ2-1; D gene uncertain. The length of the CDR3 is 12 residues. Trimming pared 6 bases from V and 9 bases from J, leaving 12 bases between. Per germline, CDR1 ENHRY and CDR2 SYGVKD. For the CDR3, the DNA is TGTGCCATCAGCCCTCTGGCAAGTGAGCAGTTCTTC. Translation gives CAISPLASEQFF.

The V and J genes are TRBV20-1 and TRBJ2-1; D may correspond to TRBD1 or TRBD2 (6 bases each). The CDR3 has 15 amino acids. Per germline, CDR1 DFQATT and CDR2 SNEGSKA (reference sequence). V gave up 0 bases and J gave up 9 bases, with 18 bases separating them. This CDR3 reads CSARDDGGLQGEQFF. CDR3 sequence (DNA): TGCAGTGCTAGAGATGACGGGGGCCTACAGGGTGAGCAGTTCTTC.

This clonotype was seen a few times. The genes are TRBV9 and TRBJ2-4; 10 bases are a match to TRBD1. CDR1 is SGDLS, CDR2 YYNGEE, per germline. This CDR3 is built from 16 residues. The junction had 10 bases not matched to a gene; V was cut back by 4 bases and J by 6 bases. DNA of the CDR3: TGTGCCAGCAGCACCGGGACAGGGGCCGGCGGAAACATTCAGTACTTC. As protein: CASSTGTGAGGNIQYF. The full variable domain, its missing parts supplied by reference TRBV9 and TRBJ2-4, is DSGVTQTPKHLITATGQRVTLRCSPRSGDLSVYWYQQSLDQGLQFLIQYYNGEERAKGNILERFSAQQFPDLHSELNLSSLELGDSALYFCASSTGTGAGGNIQYFGAGTRLSVL.

The chain carries TRBV12-3 or TRBV12-4 and TRBJ2-5, with D tentatively TRBD1 or TRBD2 (5 bases each). V shed 2 bases and J shed 5 bases, with 15 bases lying between them. The CDR3 totals 15 residues. The CDR3 reads CASSLIVGDGETQYF. Here the CDR3 DNA reads TGTGCCAGCAGTTTAATTGTGGGGGATGGGGAGACCCAGTACTTC.

This clonotype was seen only a few times. J is TRBJ2-7 and V is TRBV7-8, with TRBD2 matching over 9 bases. The CDR3 is made up of 14 amino acids. Trimming took 4 bases from V and 3 from J; bases not matched to a gene: 4. The V gene's germline CDR1 is SGHVS and CDR2 FQNEAQ. The CDR3 sequence: CASSSLTSGYEQYF. The DNA of the CDR3 is TGTGCCAGCAGCTCCCTGACTAGCGGCTACGAGCAGTACTTC.

The V call is TRBV12-3 or TRBV12-4, the J call TRBJ2-7; possible D gene TRBD1, 6 bases. V lost 10 bases to trimming and J lost 5 bases, with 24 bases between them. The CDR3 has 15 residues. CDR3 amino acids: CATARRWGRVDEQYF. The CDR3 nucleotides read TGTGCCACCGCGCGCAGGTGGGGGCGCGTCGACGAGCAGTACTTC.